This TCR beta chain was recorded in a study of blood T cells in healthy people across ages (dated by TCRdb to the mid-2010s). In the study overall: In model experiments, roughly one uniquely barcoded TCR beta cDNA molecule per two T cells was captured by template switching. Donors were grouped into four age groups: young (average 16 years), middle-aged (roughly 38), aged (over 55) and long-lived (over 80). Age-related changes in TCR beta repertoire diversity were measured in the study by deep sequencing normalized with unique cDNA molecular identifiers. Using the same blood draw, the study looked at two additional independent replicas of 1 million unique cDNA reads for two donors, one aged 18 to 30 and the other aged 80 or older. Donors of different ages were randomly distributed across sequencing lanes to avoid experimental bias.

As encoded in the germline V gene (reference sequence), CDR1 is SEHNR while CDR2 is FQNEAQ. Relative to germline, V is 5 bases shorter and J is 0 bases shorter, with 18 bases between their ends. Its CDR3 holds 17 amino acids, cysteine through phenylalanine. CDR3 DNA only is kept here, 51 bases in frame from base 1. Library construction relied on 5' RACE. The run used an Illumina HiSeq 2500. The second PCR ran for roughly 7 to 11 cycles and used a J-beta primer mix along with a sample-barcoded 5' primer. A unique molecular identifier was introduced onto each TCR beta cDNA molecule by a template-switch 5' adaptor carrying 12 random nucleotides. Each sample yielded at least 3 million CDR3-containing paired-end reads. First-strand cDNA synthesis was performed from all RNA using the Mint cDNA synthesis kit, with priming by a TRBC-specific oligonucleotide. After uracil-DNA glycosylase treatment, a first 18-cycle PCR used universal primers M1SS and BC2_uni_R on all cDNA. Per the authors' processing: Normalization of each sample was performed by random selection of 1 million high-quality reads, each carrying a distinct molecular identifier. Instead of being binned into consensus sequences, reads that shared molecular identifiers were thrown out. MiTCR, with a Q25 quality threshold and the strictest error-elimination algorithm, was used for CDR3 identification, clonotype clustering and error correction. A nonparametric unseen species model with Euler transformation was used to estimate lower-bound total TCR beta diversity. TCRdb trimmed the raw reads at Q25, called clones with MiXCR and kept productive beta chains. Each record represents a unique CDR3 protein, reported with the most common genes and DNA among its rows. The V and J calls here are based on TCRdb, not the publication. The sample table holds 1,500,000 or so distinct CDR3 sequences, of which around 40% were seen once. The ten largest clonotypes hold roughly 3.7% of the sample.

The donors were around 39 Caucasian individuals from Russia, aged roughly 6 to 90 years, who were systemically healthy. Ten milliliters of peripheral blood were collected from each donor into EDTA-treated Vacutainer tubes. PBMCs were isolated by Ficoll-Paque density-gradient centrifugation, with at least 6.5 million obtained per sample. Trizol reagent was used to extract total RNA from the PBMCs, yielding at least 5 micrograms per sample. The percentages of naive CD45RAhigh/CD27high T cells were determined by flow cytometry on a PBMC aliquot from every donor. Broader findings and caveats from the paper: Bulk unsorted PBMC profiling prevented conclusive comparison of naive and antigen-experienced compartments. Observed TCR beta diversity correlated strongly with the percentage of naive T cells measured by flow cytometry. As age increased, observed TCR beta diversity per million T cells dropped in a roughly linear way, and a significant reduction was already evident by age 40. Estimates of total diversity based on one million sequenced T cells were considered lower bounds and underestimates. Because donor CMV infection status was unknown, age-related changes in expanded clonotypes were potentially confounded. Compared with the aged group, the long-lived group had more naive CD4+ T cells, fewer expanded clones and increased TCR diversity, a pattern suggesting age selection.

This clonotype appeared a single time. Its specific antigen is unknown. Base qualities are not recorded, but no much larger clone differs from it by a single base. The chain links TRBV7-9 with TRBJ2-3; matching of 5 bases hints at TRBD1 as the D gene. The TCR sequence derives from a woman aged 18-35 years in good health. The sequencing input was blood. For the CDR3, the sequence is CASSPGVRTLSTDTQYF. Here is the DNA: TGTGCCAGCAGCCCCGGTGTACGGACACTTAGCACAGATACGCAGTATTTT.